A single sample gave rise to the 29 T cell receptor beta chains below, sequenced in a study of molecular identifiers for immune sequencing clone quantification. TCRdb re-called the PCR reads with MiXCR, one entry per CDR3 protein. The sample includes about 320,000 distinct CDR3 sequences, around 21% of them seen just once. What was sequenced was naive CD8+ T cells from blood, with Jurkat cell RNA spiked in. Subset meaning: FACS-sorted CD8+CD4-CCR7+CD45RA+ naive T cells. These receptors were obtained from a human donor in good health. Some libraries in this study had Jurkat cell RNA spiked in.

This clonotype showed up many times. J is TRBJ2-7 and V is TRBV4-1; 8 bases line up with TRBD1. CDR3 length: 15 residues. Looked up from germline, CDR1 is MGHRA and CDR2 is YSYEKL. V trimming: 0 bases; J trimming: 4 bases; junction bases outside the gene matches: 5. This CDR3 reads CASSQETNRGYEQYF. CDR3 in DNA: TGCGCCAGCAGCCAAGAAACGAACAGGGGGTACGAGCAGTACTTC.

The chain carries TRBV20-1 and TRBJ2-3; 9 nucleotides match TRBD1. The junction had 15 bases not matched to a gene; V was cut back by 6 bases and J by 2 bases. This CDR3 is built from 17 residues. Germline V lookup: CDR1 DFQATT, CDR2 SNEGSKA (reference sequence). CDR3 in amino acids: CSASRDRVVVYTDTQYF. The CDR3 DNA is TGCAGTGCCAGCCGGGACAGGGTTGTAGTGTACACAGATACGCAGTATTTT.

As for this clonotype: One base away lies a much larger clone, so this may be a sequencing read error. The chain has TRBV25-1 and TRBJ2-7; TRBD2 might be the D (6 bases). From germline, CDR1 is MGHDK and CDR2 SYGVNS. This CDR3 spans 13 amino acids. In nucleotides, the CDR3 is TGTGCCATCAGTGTCTGGGGGGCCTACGAGCAGTACTTC. This gives the protein CAISVWGAYEQYF.

This clonotype was recorded many times. The chain couples TRBV13 to TRBJ1-1; maybe TRBD1 (5 bases). V was cut by 5 bases and J by 1 base, with 11 bases left in between. Germline-derived CDR1 and CDR2 are PRHDT and FYEKMQ (reference sequence). The CDR3 is 14 residues long. CDR3 region: CASSHAGQNTEAFF. DNA of the CDR3: TGTGCCAGCAGCCACGCGGGGCAGAACACTGAAGCTTTCTTT.

This clonotype has at least ten counts. This chain's CDR3 is CSVEGLAGVGYNEQFF. The DNA of the CDR3 is TGCAGCGTTGAAGGACTAGCGGGAGTGGGCTACAATGAGCAGTTCTTC. The gene calls are TRBV29-1 and TRBJ2-1; the match to TRBD2 covers 12 bases. Germline lookup yields CDR1 SQVTM and CDR2 ANQGSEA. CDR3 length: 16 residues. V lost 1 base and J lost 3; bases outside the gene matches: 4.

This clonotype was found many times. This chain uses TRBV7-2 with TRBJ2-1; D is undetermined. Germline loops: CDR1 SGHTA, CDR2 FQGNSA. V dropped 1 base and J dropped 0 bases, with 7 bases sitting between them. The CDR3 is made up of 15 amino acids. CDR3: CASSLGGPSYNEQFF. The CDR3 DNA sequence: TGTGCCAGCAGCTTAGGAGGCCCCTCCTACAATGAGCAGTTCTTC.

This clonotype was detected ten times or more. This sequence joins TRBV24-1 and TRBJ2-7; 11 bases are a match to TRBD2. The CDR3 spans 16 residues. After removal of 1 base from V and 2 bases from J, the junction contained 3 bases not matched to a gene. Germline V lookup: CDR1 KGHDR, CDR2 SFDVKD. In DNA, the CDR3 is TGTGCCACCAGTGATTTACGGACTAGCGGGCCCTACGAGCAGTACTTC. Protein product: CATSDLRTSGPYEQYF.

This clonotype has ten or more counts. The rearrangement joins TRBV2 to TRBJ1-1, with D maybe TRBD1 (5 bases). Germline V CDR1 and CDR2: SNHLY, FYNNEI. The V and J ends lost 4 bases and 1 base respectively, with 19 bases between them. This CDR3 has 17 amino acids. This chain's CDR3 is CASSVSRGHHENTEAFF. The CDR3 coding sequence is TGTGCCAGCAGTGTCTCAAGGGGCCACCACGAGAACACTGAAGCTTTCTTT.

This clonotype was seen at least ten times. The gene calls are TRBV6-2 or TRBV6-3 and TRBJ2-3; D not resolved. Germline V gene data show CDR1 as MNHEY and CDR2 as SVGEGT. CDR3 size: 13 residues. V lost 4 bases and J 6 bases, leaving 11 bases between the germline ends. The CDR3 DNA sequence: TGTGCCAGCAGTTCGATACGGCAGGATACGCAGTATTTT. Translated, it gives CASSSIRQDTQYF.

This clonotype occurred many times. V gene TRBV14 combines with J gene TRBJ2-3; D may be TRBD2 (6 bases). The CDR3 totals 16 residues. The V gene's germline CDR1 is SGHDN and CDR2 FVKESK. Trimming removed 1 base at V and 0 bases at J, with 11 bases between. CDR3 coding DNA: TGTGCCAGCAGCCAAGTCGGGGGTGGCAGCACAGATACGCAGTATTTT. Encoded protein: CASSQVGGGSTDTQYF.

This clonotype has ten or more counts. The gene calls are TRBV29-1 and TRBJ1-1; D call uncertain. The CDR3 has 13 amino acids. Germline CDR1 is SQVTM and CDR2 is ANQGSEA. V lost 0 bases, J lost 5 bases, and 10 bases lay in between. This CDR3 reads CSVEERTGTEAFF. The CDR3 coding sequence is TGCAGCGTTGAAGAAAGGACGGGAACTGAAGCTTTCTTT.

This clonotype is a singleton in its sample. A much larger clone sits a single nucleotide away, making a read error possible. No conserved phenylalanine or tryptophan is present at the end of the CDR3, so a read error is the likely explanation. DNA of the CDR3: TGTGCCAGCAGTGAAAGTTTCCGGGCCACTGAAGCTTTCCTT. It specifies CASSESFRATEAFL. The gene calls are TRBV6-1 and TRBJ1-1; D remains unclear. CDR3 length: 14 amino acids. Trimming pared 2 bases from V and 4 bases from J, leaving 11 bases between. Germline-derived CDR1 and CDR2 are MNHNS and SASEGT.

With regard to this clonotype: The germline gene is not matched at one end of the junction; a read error may be the cause. The chain uses TRBV30 and TRBJ2-3; D is undetermined. The germline gives CDR1 GTSNPN, CDR2 SVGIG (reference sequence). This CDR3 has 15 residues. The CDR3 DNA sequence: TGTGCCTGGAGTATCGTCGGTAGGAGCACAGATACGCCGTATTTT. Protein sequence: CAWSIVGRSTDTPYF.

Remarks on this clonotype: It may be a read error: a sequence one base away is much more abundant. The rearrangement links TRBV19 to TRBJ2-5; 7 nucleotides match TRBD1. The CDR3 spans 13 residues. In germline, CDR1 is LNHDA, CDR2 SQIVND (reference sequence). The CDR3 protein is CAGSDRDQETQYF. The DNA of the CDR3 is TGTGCCGGTAGCGACAGGGACCAAGAGACCCAGTACTTC. The full variable domain, rest sourced from reference TRBV19 and TRBJ2-5, is DGGITQSPKYLFRKEGQNVTLSCEQNLNHDAMYWYRQDPGQGLRLIYYSQIVNDFQKGDIAEGYSVSREKKESFPLTVTSAQKNPTAFYLCAGSDRDQETQYFGPGTRLLVL.

There are a few counts of this clonotype. The chain uses TRBV11-2 and TRBJ2-1, with 7 bases identical to TRBD1. The CDR3 length is 15 residues. After removal of 4 bases from V and 8 bases from J, the junction contained 11 bases not matched to a gene. Germline V gene lookup returns CDR1 SGHAT and CDR2 FQNNGV. The CDR3 reads CASSSGTVTFDEQFF. DNA for the CDR3: TGTGCCAGCAGCTCCGGGACAGTAACCTTTGATGAGCAGTTCTTC.

This clonotype was detected ten times or more. The chain combines TRBV6-2 or TRBV6-3 with TRBJ2-3, with a tentative D call TRBD2 (6 bases). The germline V and J ends were trimmed by 4 bases and 2 bases, with 13 bases remaining between them. Germline-derived CDR1 and CDR2 are MNHEY and SVGEGT. The CDR3 totals 15 residues. In nucleotides, the CDR3 is TGTGCCAGCAGTTTATCCGGGGGACTCACAGATACGCAGTATTTT. This translates into CASSLSGGLTDTQYF.

In its sample, this clonotype was seen many times. The chain is built from TRBV6-5 and TRBJ2-3; 10 bases align to TRBD2. Germline CDR1 MNHEY, CDR2 SVGAGI. The CDR3 is 17 amino acids. The junction had 7 bases not matched to a gene; V was cut back by 2 bases and J by 2 bases. CDR3 coding DNA: TGTGCCAGCAGTTACCCGCCTAGCGGGGGACCCACAGATACGCAGTATTTT. Amino acids: CASSYPPSGGPTDTQYF.

This clonotype was seen many times. The chain uses TRBV3-1 and TRBJ1-5, with unresolved D. V was pared by 4 bases and J by 5 bases, with 9 bases between. CDR1 is LGHDT, CDR2 YNNKEL, per germline (reference sequence). CDR3 length: 13 residues. CDR3 nucleotides: TGTGCCAGCAGCCGAACCTATGATCAGCCCCAGCATTTT. Translation: CASSRTYDQPQHF. The full variable domain, in which reference TRBV3-1 and TRBJ1-5 provide the parts outside the CDR3, is DTAVSQTPKYLVTQMGNDKSIKCEQNLGHDTMYWYKQDSKKFLKIMFSYNNKELIINETVPNRFSPKSPDKAHLNLHINSLELGDSAVYFCASSRTYDQPQHFGDGTRLSIL.

The rearrangement joins TRBV2 to TRBJ2-1; 10 positions agree with TRBD2. The germline V gene has CDR1 SNHLY and CDR2 FYNNEI. Unmatched junction bases numbered 4, after V lost 6 bases and J lost 2 bases. The CDR3 has 15 amino acids. In DNA form, the CDR3 reads TGTGCCAGCAGGAAAAGCGGGGGGGCCTACAATGAGCAGTTCTTC. This codes for CASRKSGGAYNEQFF.

This clonotype occurred many times. This rearrangement joins TRBV7-9 to TRBJ2-7; D remains ambiguous. This CDR3 comprises 12 residues. The germline V gene has CDR1 SEHNR and CDR2 FQNEAQ (reference sequence). The ends were cut back, 5 bases at V and 4 bases at J, with 9 bases in the middle. Here the CDR3 reads CASSAGPYEQYF. CDR3 sequence (DNA): TGTGCCAGCAGCGCCGGGCCTTACGAGCAGTACTTC.

This clonotype has a count of ten or more. The chain is built from TRBV5-1 and TRBJ2-2; no firm D call. Germline assignment: CDR1 SGHRS and CDR2 YFSETQ. This CDR3 is built from 14 residues. V was clipped by 4 bases and J by 1 base, with 8 bases between them. The CDR3 loop reads CASSVVENTGELFF. CDR3 nucleotides: TGCGCCAGCAGCGTTGTGGAGAACACCGGGGAGCTGTTTTTT.

This clonotype was recorded many times. The chain uses TRBV20-1 and TRBJ1-1; the D gene is possibly TRBD1 (6 bases). Germline values: CDR1 DFQATT, CDR2 SNEGSKA (reference sequence). This CDR3 region has 14 residues. The V end lost 7 bases, the J end lost 4 bases, and 19 bases lay between the germline ends. The CDR3 loop reads CSVRTGILGTEAFF. The CDR3 nucleotides read TGCAGTGTCCGTACAGGGATTCTTGGCACTGAAGCTTTCTTT.

The rearrangement joins TRBV19 to TRBJ2-3; 8 nucleotides match TRBD1. The CDR3 is 15 amino acids. V was clipped by 7 bases and J by 2 bases; unmatched bases: 8. The germline gives CDR1 LNHDA, CDR2 SQIVND (reference sequence). The CDR3 DNA follows: TGTGCCAGTAAGTTCGGACAGGGAACCACAGATACGCAGTATTTT. Its translation is CASKFGQGTTDTQYF.

Regarding this clonotype: A much larger clone differs by one base, so this may be a read error. V usage is TRBV19 and J usage is TRBJ2-1, with D hard to call. The CDR3 loop spans 13 amino acids. The germline V gene has CDR1 LNHDA and CDR2 SQIVND (reference sequence). The V end lost 7 bases, the J end lost 4 bases, and 11 bases lay between the germline ends. The CDR3 DNA reads as TGTGCCAGTATTAGCCGTTCTTACAATGAGCAGTTCTTC. Encoded protein: CASISRSYNEQFF.

This clonotype was counted ten times or more. CDR3 in amino acids: CASSWGTSGGTGDEQFF. The CDR3 nucleotides read TGTGCCAGTAGTTGGGGGACTAGCGGGGGAACTGGGGATGAGCAGTTCTTC. The V gene is TRBV19, the J gene TRBJ2-1, with 14 bases identical to TRBD2. From germline, CDR1 is LNHDA and CDR2 SQIVND (reference sequence). The V and J ends lost 5 bases and 8 bases, in that order; junction bases with no gene match: 11. The length of the CDR3 is 17 residues. Variable domain in full (rest from reference TRBV19 and TRBJ2-1): DGGITQSPKYLFRKEGQNVTLSCEQNLNHDAMYWYRQDPGQGLRLIYYSQIVNDFQKGDIAEGYSVSREKKESFPLTVTSAQKNPTAFYLCASSWGTSGGTGDEQFFGPGTRLTVL.

This clonotype appeared many times. The CDR3 DNA sequence: TGTGCCAGCAGCTTAAGCCGGGACAGCCCCTACGAGCAGTACTTC. It is translated as CASSLSRDSPYEQYF. V usage is TRBV7-9 and J usage is TRBJ2-7; TRBD1 matches at 7 bases. Germline values: CDR1 SEHNR, CDR2 FQNEAQ (reference sequence). This CDR3 region has 15 residues. The junction had 6 bases not matched to a gene; V was cut back by 2 bases and J by 2 bases.

There are many counts of this clonotype. The chain is built from TRBV19 and TRBJ1-1; D is ambiguous. Trimming stripped 3 bases from V and 6 bases from J, with 17 bases between. Germline V CDR1 and CDR2: LNHDA, SQIVND (reference sequence). The CDR3 loop spans 15 amino acids. CDR3 sequence: CASSMTASGVPEAFF. CDR3 bases: TGTGCCAGTAGTATGACGGCCTCCGGGGTCCCTGAAGCTTTCTTT.

This clonotype was picked up many times. This CDR3 reads CASSFARSSYEQYF. The CDR3 DNA reads as TGTGCCAGCAGTTTCGCCAGGAGCTCCTACGAGCAGTACTTC. V usage is TRBV6-5 and J usage is TRBJ2-7; D is uncertain. CDR3 length equals 14 residues. CDR1 MNHEY and CDR2 SVGAGI come from the germline V gene. The V end was cut by 4 bases, the J end by 0 bases, with 10 bases between.

This chain connects TRBV6-5 to TRBJ1-1, with unresolved D. V lost 6 bases and J 1 base, leaving 18 bases between the germline ends. Germline assignment: CDR1 MNHEY and CDR2 SVGAGI. This CDR3 is 16 amino acids long. CDR3 amino acids: CASSEELSQRNTEAFF. As DNA, the CDR3 is TGTGCCAGCAGCGAAGAGTTAAGTCAGAGGAACACTGAAGCTTTCTTT.